This TCR beta chain was sequenced during a study of cytomegalovirus exposure and HLA in healthy donors. Study results and limitations: Clusters of TCRs from the first cohort tended to co-occur in the roughly 120 validation repertoires (as a later analysis found).

Among the approximately 110 subjects of the validation cohort, separate from the roughly 650-subject first cohort, were the donors. Here immunoSEQ multiplex PCR was the method, and the copy in TCRdb shows in-frame clones only, minus some. The data hold 35,000 to 55,000 clones, with 80% to 95% observed a single time. Germline-derived CDR1 and CDR2 are MDHEN and SYDVKM. The CDR3 has 18 amino acids. V dropped 7 bases and J dropped 4; count of bases not matched to a gene: 21. In regard to this clone: The target antigen is unknown.

The rearrangement joins TRBV28 to TRBJ1-1; 7 bases fit TRBD1. Specimen: PBMCs. The sequence was collected from a woman aged 18-29 years in good health and CMV-seronegative. The CDR3 DNA reads TGTGCCAGCACCGGAGCTTCGAAGGGGGCCGGTTTAAGCACTGAAGCTTTCTTT. It translates to CASTGASKGAGLSTEAFF.